These T cell receptor beta chains were read from a single sample in a study of Ad26.COV2.S vaccination and SARS-CoV-2 variants. Clones were sequenced by immunoSEQ multiplex PCR, and TCRdb holds only the in-frame ones, with some missing. Here the sample spans some 390,000 clones, about 88% being singletons. Specimen: peripheral blood, collected in a trial of Ad26.COV2.S vaccine versus placebo. The origin of the receptors is a person aged 18-65 years who received the Ad26.COV2.S COVID-19 vaccine or a placebo. The CDR3 runs from the conserved cysteine through the conserved F or W. The order of the fields is clone size, J gene, V gene, CDR3 protein. For some rows the clone size is stated as once, few or many, or as a class when expanded; others skip it.

>-|TRBJ2-1|TRBV6-2/TRBV6-3
CASSFGAEQFF
>-|TRBJ2-6|TRBV12-3/TRBV12-4
CASSLTGANVLTF
>few|TRBJ2-3|TRBV9
CASSEEQWGVDTQYF
>-|TRBJ1-2|TRBV5-5
CASSSWGSTNYGYTF
>once|TRBJ2-5|TRBV18
CASSPIQQGLETQYF
>few|TRBJ1-1|TRBV5-1
CASSLGGGTEAFF
>-|TRBJ1-6|TRBV21-1
CASSKVQTPGKGSPLHF
>-|TRBJ2-1|TRBV5-4
CASSPGLDNEQFF
>once|TRBJ2-2|TRBV9
CASSVEGRGNTGELFF
>-|TRBJ2-3|TRBV13
CASSSTGPSADTQYF
>-|TRBJ2-7|TRBV2
CASTDSYEQYF
>once|TRBJ2-7|TRBV28
CASSGGGQGRYEQYF
>-|TRBJ2-7|TRBV28
CASSLGADLASYEQYF
>-|TRBJ1-1|TRBV6-5
CASSYRMRVNTEAFF
>-|TRBJ2-3|TRBV27
CASSMFPHSSGRPDTQYF
>few|TRBJ2-7|TRBV11-2
CASSFSGSRYEQYF
>-|TRBJ2-2|TRBV5-4
CASTNSYTGELFF
>-|TRBJ2-2|TRBV7-9
CASSLRGTSKNTGELFF
>-|TRBJ2-3|TRBV20-1
CSASQTGDTQYF
>-|TRBJ2-7|TRBV5-6
CASSTETGYFNEQYF